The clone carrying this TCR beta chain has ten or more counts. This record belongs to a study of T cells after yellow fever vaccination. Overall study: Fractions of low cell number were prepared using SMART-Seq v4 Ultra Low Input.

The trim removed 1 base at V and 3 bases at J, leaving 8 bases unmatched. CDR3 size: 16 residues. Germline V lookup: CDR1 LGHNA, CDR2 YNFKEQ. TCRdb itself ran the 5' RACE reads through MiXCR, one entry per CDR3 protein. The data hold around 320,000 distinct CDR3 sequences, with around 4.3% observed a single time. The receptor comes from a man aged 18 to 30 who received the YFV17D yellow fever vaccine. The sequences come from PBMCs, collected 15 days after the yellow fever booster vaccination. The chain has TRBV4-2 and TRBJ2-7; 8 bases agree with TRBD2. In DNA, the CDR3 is TGTGCCAGCAGCCAAGGCTCCGGGGGGGAGTACTACGAGCAGTACTTC. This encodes CASSQGSGGEYYEQYF.